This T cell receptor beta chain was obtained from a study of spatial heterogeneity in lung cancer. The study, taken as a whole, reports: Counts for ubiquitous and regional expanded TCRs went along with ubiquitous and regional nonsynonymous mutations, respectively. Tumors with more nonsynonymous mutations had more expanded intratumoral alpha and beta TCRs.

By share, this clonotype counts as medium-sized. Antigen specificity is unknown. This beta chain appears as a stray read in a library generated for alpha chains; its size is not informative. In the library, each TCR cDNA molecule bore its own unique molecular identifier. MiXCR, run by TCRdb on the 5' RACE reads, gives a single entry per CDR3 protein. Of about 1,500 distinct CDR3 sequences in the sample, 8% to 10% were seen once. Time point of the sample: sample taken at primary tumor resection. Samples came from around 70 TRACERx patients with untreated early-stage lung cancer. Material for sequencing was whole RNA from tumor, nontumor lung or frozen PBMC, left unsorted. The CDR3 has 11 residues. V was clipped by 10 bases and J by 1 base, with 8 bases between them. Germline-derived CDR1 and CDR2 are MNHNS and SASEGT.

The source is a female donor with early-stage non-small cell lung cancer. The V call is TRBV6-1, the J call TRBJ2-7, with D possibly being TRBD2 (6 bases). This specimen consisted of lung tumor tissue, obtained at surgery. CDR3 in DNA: TGTGCCATCGGGGGATCCTACGAGCAGTACTTC. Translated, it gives CAIGGSYEQYF.